The present entry profiles one T cell receptor (beta chain) with its context. No antigen is known for it. Researchers ran the PCR with 60 Vbeta and 13 Jbeta primers. Sequencing used immunoSEQ multiplex PCR; TCRdb keeps in-frame clones, though not all of them. Among 110,000 or so clones listed, roughly 70% were seen once. The sample originates from a study of cytomegalovirus exposure and HLA in healthy donors. Study findings and constraints: TCR beta chain V- and J-gene trimming was linked, in a later analysis, to a missense variant in DCLRE1C. Sequences of the TCR beta chain were said to predict the HLA-A and HLA-B alleles of most subjects accurately. Further analysis was carried out later, and it showed several of the most significant clusters appearing linked to common viral pathogens. Exclusion applied to some V segments, including TRBV6-2 and TRBV6-3, as they were indistinguishable.

Germline V gives CDR1 GTSNPN, CDR2 SVGIG (reference sequence). The CDR3 runs 12 residues. V dropped 6 bases and J dropped 6; count of bases not matched to a gene: 7. The chain carries TRBV30 and TRBJ1-2; 7 nucleotides match TRBD1. The sample taken for sequencing was PBMCs. This receptor was taken from a man aged 18 to 35 in good health and CMV-seropositive. The CDR3 spells CACTGTAHGYTF. CDR3 coding DNA: TGTGCCTGTACAGGGACAGCCCATGGCTACACCTTC.